These 12 T cell receptor beta chains share one sample of origin, sequenced in a study of shared T cell receptors in the human thymus (dated by TCRdb to about 2021). Library preparation employed the immunoSEQ multiplex PCR assay. The clones in this table, taken by TCRdb from immuneACCESS, are in-frame only. Not every clone is retained; where verified, under half of the shortfall comes from an unresolved V gene, and the cause of the rest is unknown. This sample lists hundreds of thousands of clones; around 89% were detected once. The top ten clones comprise about 0.01% of the sample. The same data also contributed to another study, on human thymus T cells.

The sequenced material came from thymocytes. These receptors originate from a boy under two years old with a congenital heart defect. Donor details come from another sample of the same person, matched by shared clones.

This rearrangement joins TRBV28 to TRBJ2-3, with 7 bases that match TRBD2. The V segment lost 4 bases and the J segment 2 bases; nucleotides outside the gene matches: 9. Germline lookup yields CDR1 MDHEN and CDR2 SYDVKM. CDR3 size: 16 residues. CDR3 residues: CASSSLSGASTDTQYF. DNA of the CDR3: TGTGCCAGCAGTTCCCTAAGCGGGGCCTCCACAGATACGCAGTATTTT. The full variable domain, in which reference TRBV28 and TRBJ2-3 provide the parts outside the CDR3, is DVKVTQSSRYLVKRTGEKVFLECVQDMDHENMFWYRQDPGLGLRLIYFSYDVKMKEKGDIPEGYSVSREKKERFSLILESASTNQTSMYLCASSSLSGASTDTQYFGPGTRLTVL.

The V gene is TRBV2, the J gene TRBJ1-3, with D possibly being TRBD1 (5 bases). The germline CDR1 and CDR2 sequences are SNHLY and FYNNEI. V was clipped by 8 bases and J by 0 bases, with 8 bases between them. The CDR3 loop spans 13 amino acids. The CDR3 DNA reads TGTGCCAGCGGCAGGGTCTCTGGAAACACCATATATTTT. It translates to CASGRVSGNTIYF.

This rearrangement joins TRBV19 to TRBJ2-3, with TRBD2 identical over 8 bases. The CDR3 has 16 residues. CDR1 is LNHDA and CDR2 is SQIVND in the germline V gene (reference sequence). J gave up 1 base and V 7 bases, and 10 bases lay outside the gene matches. The CDR3 DNA sequence: TGTGCCAGTAAACCTGGGCGGGAGGAACGCACAGATACGCAGTATTTT. This sequence encodes CASKPGREERTDTQYF. The full variable domain, rest sourced from reference TRBV19 and TRBJ2-3, is DGGITQSPKYLFRKEGQNVTLSCEQNLNHDAMYWYRQDPGQGLRLIYYSQIVNDFQKGDIAEGYSVSREKKESFPLTVTSAQKNPTAFYLCASKPGREERTDTQYFGPGTRLTVL.

V is TRBV5-1 and J is TRBJ1-2; 8 bases map to TRBD1. Losses at the gene ends were 4 bases for V and 5 bases for J; bases not matched to a gene: 7. Germline V lookup: CDR1 SGHRS, CDR2 YFSETQ. The CDR3 contains 14 residues. The CDR3 loop reads CASSGQGLGYGYTF. CDR3 DNA sequence: TGCGCCAGCAGCGGACAGGGCTTAGGGTATGGCTACACCTTC.

This sequence joins TRBV5-6 and TRBJ2-7, with D uncertain. The CDR3 contains 12 residues. Germline assignment: CDR1 SGHDT and CDR2 YYEEEE. V gave up 0 bases and J gave up 8 bases, with 9 bases separating them. The CDR3 sequence: CASSLATEKQYF. For the CDR3, the DNA is TGTGCCAGCAGCTTGGCCACAGAAAAGCAGTACTTC.

For the CDR3, the DNA is TGTGCCACCAGCAGAGATTCAAGAGTCACAGATACGCAGTATTTT. It specifies CATSRDSRVTDTQYF. The genes are TRBV15 and TRBJ2-3, with D uncertain. Trimming took 0 bases from V and 2 from J, leaving 9 bases between them. This CDR3 has 15 residues. Per the germline V gene, CDR1 is LNHNV and CDR2 is YYDKDF (reference sequence).

The V call is TRBV30, the J call TRBJ1-1, with D possibly matching TRBD1 (6 bases). Between the trimmed V and J ends, which lost 0 bases and 1 base, there was a span of 18 bases. Germline assignment: CDR1 GTSNPN and CDR2 SVGIG (reference sequence). The CDR3 loop spans 17 amino acids. The CDR3 loop is CAWSVLQPTGPNTEAFF. DNA for the CDR3: TGTGCCTGGAGTGTTCTACAACCGACAGGTCCGAACACTGAAGCTTTCTTT.

The chain links TRBV6-5 to TRBJ1-1; the D gene is possibly TRBD1 (6 bases). This CDR3 is 14 amino acids long. V was cut by 5 bases and J by 3 bases, with 13 bases left in between. Germline CDR1 reads MNHEY; CDR2 reads SVGAGI. The CDR3 protein is CASSPQGNDTEAFF. In DNA, the CDR3 is TGTGCCAGCAGTCCCCAGGGGAATGACACTGAAGCTTTCTTT.

The chain joins TRBV28 to TRBJ2-1; D is unclear. The V and J ends lost 6 bases and 7 bases respectively, with 22 bases between them. CDR1 and CDR2 from the germline V gene are MDHEN and SYDVKM. This CDR3 contains 16 residues. The CDR3 spells CASSGSVSQEENEQFF. Here the CDR3 DNA reads TGTGCCAGCAGCGGGTCCGTGAGTCAAGAGGAAAATGAGCAGTTCTTC.

This clone was seen only a few times. The V call is TRBV5-6, the J call TRBJ2-5; no clear D gene. Per germline, CDR1 SGHDT and CDR2 YYEEEE. Between the trimmed V and J ends, which lost 4 bases and 2 bases, there was a span of 6 bases. CDR3 size: 12 residues. The CDR3 sequence is CASSVRQETQYF. DNA for the CDR3: TGTGCCAGCAGCGTGCGGCAAGAGACCCAGTACTTC. Combining the CDR3 with reference TRBV5-6 and TRBJ2-5 gives the whole variable domain DAGVTQSPTHLIKTRGQQVTLRCSPKSGHDTVSWYQQALGQGPQFIFQYYEEEERQRGNFPDRFSGHQFPNYSSELNVNALLLGDSALYLCASSVRQETQYFGPGTRLLVL.

The chain couples TRBV7-6 to TRBJ2-7, with D uncertain. V lost 5 bases and J lost 0, with 14 bases in between. There are 15 residues in the CDR3. The germline CDR1 and CDR2 sequences are SGHVS and FNYEAQ. DNA of the CDR3: TGTGCCAGCAGCCCCCCCGGCGGATCCTCCTACGAGCAGTACTTC. Translating it yields CASSPPGGSSYEQYF. Drawing the rest from reference TRBV7-6 and TRBJ2-7, the complete variable domain is GAGVSQSPRYKVTKRGQDVALRCDPISGHVSLYWYRQALGQGPEFLTYFNYEAQQDKSGLPNDRFSAERPEGSISTLTIQRTEQRDSAMYRCASSPPGGSSYEQYFGPGTRLTVT.

The gene calls are TRBV30 and TRBJ2-7; 10 bases align to TRBD1. CDR1 and CDR2 from the germline V gene are GTSNPN and SVGIG (reference sequence). This CDR3 spans 15 amino acids. Unmatched junction bases numbered 7, after V lost 0 bases and J lost 5 bases. CDR3: CAWSVQGTGDNEQYF. The CDR3 nucleotides are TGTGCCTGGAGTGTACAGGGGACAGGGGATAACGAGCAGTACTTC.